Listed below are T cell receptor beta chains from one sample, sequenced in a study of cytomegalovirus exposure and HLA in healthy donors. The table came from immunoSEQ multiplex PCR; TCRdb's copy has only in-frame clones and leaves some out. The sample has approximately 150,000 clones, and its top ten clones hold 0.96%. Sequencing was carried out using PBMCs. The source of these receptors is a male donor in good health and CMV-seronegative. CDR3s include the opening cysteine and the closing phenylalanine or tryptophan. A D gene is named only where the DNA matches it firmly.

v_gene	d_gene	j_gene	CDR3nt	CDR3aa
TRBV5-6	NA	TRBJ2-5	TGTGCCAGCAGCTTGTGTGATCTATGTATAGAGACCCAGTACTTC	CASSLCDLCIETQYF
TRBV9	TRBD2	TRBJ2-2	TGTGCCAGCAGCATTGCGGGGGGTGTTACCGGGGAGCTGTTTTTT	CASSIAGGVTGELFF
TRBV28	TRBD2	TRBJ2-7	TGTGCCAGTCTAGAGCGGGGGAGGGAGCAGTACTTC	CASLERGREQYF
TRBV27	NA	TRBJ2-7	TGTGCCAGCAGTTACTCGGGACATTCCTACGAGCAGTACTTC	CASSYSGHSYEQYF
TRBV9	NA	TRBJ1-2	TGTGCCAGCAGCTCTCGGACAAAAGCTAACTATGGCTACACCTTC	CASSSRTKANYGYTF
TRBV7-9	TRBD2	TRBJ2-3	TGTGCCAGCAGCTTAACGCTAGCGGGATATAGCACAGATACGCAGTATTTT	CASSLTLAGYSTDTQYF
TRBV27	NA	TRBJ1-4	TGTGCCAGCAGTTTATACAGGGCTAGTAGGGGCGAGAGAGAAAAACTGTTTTTT	CASSLYRASRGEREKLFF
TRBV5-8	NA	TRBJ1-5	TGTGCCAGCAGCTTACGGACAGTTAGCAATCAGCCCCAGCATTTT	CASSLRTVSNQPQHF
TRBV29-1	TRBD1	TRBJ1-2	TGCAGCGTTGCAGGGGGCGAACCTCATGGCTACACCTTC	CSVAGGEPHGYTF
TRBV19	TRBD1	TRBJ1-5	TGTGCCAGTAGTATCGTGGACAGGGACAAGCCCCAGCATTTT	CASSIVDRDKPQHF
TRBV7-9	NA	TRBJ2-5	TGTGCCAGCAGCTCCGTCAGGCAGGAGACCCAGTACTTC	CASSSVRQETQYF
TRBV6-5	NA	TRBJ1-4	TGTGCCAGCACCCGAGGCAGGGGCTATGAAAAACTGTTTTTT	CASTRGRGYEKLFF
TRBV5-1	NA	TRBJ1-3	TGCGCCAGCTCACCAGATTCTAGTGGAAACACCATATATTTT	CASSPDSSGNTIYF
TRBV2	TRBD2	TRBJ2-3	TGTGCCACCACGGGGGGGGAGTGGGCAGATACGCAGTATTTT	CATTGGEWADTQYF
TRBV5-1	TRBD2	TRBJ2-4	TGCGCCAGCAGCTTCGGGGGGAAGGCCAAAAACATTCAGTACTTC	CASSFGGKAKNIQYF
TRBV18	TRBD2	TRBJ2-3	TGTGCCAGCTCACCTTCGCTGGGTGTGCTAGCGGGCACAGATACGCAGTATTTT	CASSPSLGVLAGTDTQYF
TRBV30	NA	TRBJ1-3	TGTGCCTGGAGTTTCAGAAACATCATATATTTT	CAWSFRNIIYF
TRBV18	TRBD1	TRBJ1-2	TGTGCCAGCTCACCCGGGGACAGTTCCTATGGCTACACCTTC	CASSPGDSSYGYTF
TRBV9	NA	TRBJ2-7	TGTGCCAGCAGCCCCTCGGGGTCCCGAGCGTCTTACGAGCAGTACTTC	CASSPSGSRASYEQYF
TRBV11-2	TRBD2	TRBJ2-7	TGTGCCAGCAGCTTACTGGCGGGAGCGCCTATGGGGCAGTACTTC	CASSLLAGAPMGQYF
TRBV29-1	NA	TRBJ1-1	TGCAGCGTTGGGCGGGGCACTGAAGCTTTCTTT	CSVGRGTEAFF
TRBV19	NA	TRBJ1-1	TGTGCCAGTAAGGTCGGCGGGGGTTGGAGCACTGAAGCTTTCTTT	CASKVGGGWSTEAFF
TRBV30	NA	TRBJ1-3	TGTGCCTGGAGTGTACAGGTTTCAAACACCATATATTTT	CAWSVQVSNTIYF
TRBV6-5	TRBD1	TRBJ1-2	TGTGCCAGCAGTTACTGGTCAGGAGGGGGCGATGGCTACACCTTC	CASSYWSGGGDGYTF
TRBV19	NA	TRBJ1-5	TGTGCCAGTAGTATACGGGGGGAAGGAAATCAGCCCCAGCATTTT	CASSIRGEGNQPQHF
TRBV9	NA	TRBJ2-5	TGTGCCAGCAGCGTAACAGCCCAAGAGACCCAGTACTTC	CASSVTAQETQYF
TRBV6-1	NA	TRBJ2-7	TGTGCCAGCAGTGACAGGGTACACGAGCAGTACTTC	CASSDRVHEQYF
TRBV5-1	TRBD1	TRBJ1-2	TGCGCCAGCAAGGGACAGGGGGCGCGGGGCTACACCTTC	CASKGQGARGYTF
TRBV7-8	NA	TRBJ1-5	TGTGCCAGCAGTCCAGATAGCAATCAGCCCCAGCATTTT	CASSPDSNQPQHF
TRBV18	NA	TRBJ1-2	TGTGCCAGCTCACCAGAGAGAGACTATGGCTACACCTTC	CASSPERDYGYTF
TRBV18	NA	TRBJ1-1	TGTGCCAGCTCACCACTAGGGAGTGTGGGTGAAGCTTTCTTT	CASSPLGSVGEAFF
TRBV7-9	NA	TRBJ1-2	TGTGCCAGCAGCTTAGTTACGGGCTATGGCTACACCTTC	CASSLVTGYGYTF
TRBV6-6	TRBD1	TRBJ1-2	TGTGCCAGCAGTCGACCGGGACAGGGAGTGAACTATGGCTACACCTTC	CASSRPGQGVNYGYTF
TRBV18	NA	TRBJ1-4	TGTGCCAGCTCACCCGGGGCAACTAATGAAAAACTGTTTTTT	CASSPGATNEKLFF
TRBV6-4	TRBD1	TRBJ1-2	TGTGCCAGCAGGCCGGGACAGGGGTATCTCGGGGGCTACACCTTC	CASRPGQGYLGGYTF
TRBV30	NA	TRBJ1-2	TGTGCCTGGAGCGCAATACCGGGACAATCCCCCACGTATAATTTTGCGGACTATGGCTACACCTTC	CAWSAIPGQSPTYNFADYGYTF
TRBV6-1	NA	TRBJ1-1	TGTGCCAGCGGAGTCACTGAAGCTTTCTTT	CASGVTEAFF
TRBV5-1	NA	TRBJ2-7	TGCGCCAGCAGCGCCAGATCATACTACGAGCAGTACTTC	CASSARSYYEQYF
TRBV5-1	NA	TRBJ2-7	TGCGCCAGCAGGGCTCGCGGGGACTCCTACGAGCAGTACTTC	CASRARGDSYEQYF
TRBV7-8	NA	TRBJ1-6	TGTGCCAGCAGCCTTGGGCAGGGCCTACTCAATTCACCCCTCCACTTT	CASSLGQGLLNSPLHF
TRBV7-9	TRBD1	TRBJ1-2	TGTGCCAGCAGCTCAACAGGGGGGAACTATGGCTACACCTTC	CASSSTGGNYGYTF
TRBV27	TRBD2	TRBJ2-1	TGTGCCAGCAGTTTTCGGGAGGGAGATGAGCAGTTCTTC	CASSFREGDEQFF
TRBV5-1	TRBD1	TRBJ2-7	TGCGCCAGCAGCACGGGACAGACCGCCTCCTACGAGCAGTACTTC	CASSTGQTASYEQYF
TRBV28	NA	TRBJ1-4	TGTGCCAGCAGTCCGCGGGGCCTAAAGGTGGAAAAACTGTTTTTT	CASSPRGLKVEKLFF
TRBV2	TRBD2	TRBJ2-1	TGTGCCACTCTGGGACTACCTTACAATGAGCAGTTCTTC	CATLGLPYNEQFF
TRBV6-5	TRBD1	TRBJ1-4	TGTGCCAGTCAACAGGGGGAAAAACTGTTTTTT	CASQQGEKLFF
TRBV4-2	TRBD1	TRBJ1-3	TGTGCCAGCAGCCAAGCGCTTGGGACAGGGAGAAACACCATATATTTT	CASSQALGTGRNTIYF
TRBV4-2	NA	TRBJ2-7	TGTGCCAGCAGCAGGGGATACGAGCAGTACTTC	CASSRGYEQYF
TRBV4-3	NA	TRBJ1-2	TGCGCCAGCAGCCAAGCTAGGGGGTACGGCTACACCTTC	CASSQARGYGYTF
TRBV18	TRBD2	TRBJ2-7	TGTGCCAGCTCAGGGGGTAGCGGGCCCTACGAGCAGTACTTC	CASSGGSGPYEQYF
TRBV4-1	NA	TRBJ2-7	TGCGCCAGCAGCCAAGCGGGGGGCACAGGGGGAAACGAGCAGTACTTC	CASSQAGGTGGNEQYF
TRBV5-1	NA	TRBJ1-3	TGCGCCAGCAGAATTAAGACAGCAGACTCTGGAAACACCATATATTTT	CASRIKTADSGNTIYF
TRBV6-1	TRBD1	TRBJ1-6	TGTGCCAGCAGTGAATATTGGCAGGGGGAAACCCCCCTCCACTTT	CASSEYWQGETPLHF
TRBV5-4	NA	TRBJ2-7	TGTGCCAGCAGCGAGGAGGGATCAGGCGACGAGCAGTACTTC	CASSEEGSGDEQYF
TRBV7-9	TRBD1	TRBJ2-7	TGTGCCAGCAGCTCGACAGGGGGTTCCTACGAGCAGTACTTC	CASSSTGGSYEQYF